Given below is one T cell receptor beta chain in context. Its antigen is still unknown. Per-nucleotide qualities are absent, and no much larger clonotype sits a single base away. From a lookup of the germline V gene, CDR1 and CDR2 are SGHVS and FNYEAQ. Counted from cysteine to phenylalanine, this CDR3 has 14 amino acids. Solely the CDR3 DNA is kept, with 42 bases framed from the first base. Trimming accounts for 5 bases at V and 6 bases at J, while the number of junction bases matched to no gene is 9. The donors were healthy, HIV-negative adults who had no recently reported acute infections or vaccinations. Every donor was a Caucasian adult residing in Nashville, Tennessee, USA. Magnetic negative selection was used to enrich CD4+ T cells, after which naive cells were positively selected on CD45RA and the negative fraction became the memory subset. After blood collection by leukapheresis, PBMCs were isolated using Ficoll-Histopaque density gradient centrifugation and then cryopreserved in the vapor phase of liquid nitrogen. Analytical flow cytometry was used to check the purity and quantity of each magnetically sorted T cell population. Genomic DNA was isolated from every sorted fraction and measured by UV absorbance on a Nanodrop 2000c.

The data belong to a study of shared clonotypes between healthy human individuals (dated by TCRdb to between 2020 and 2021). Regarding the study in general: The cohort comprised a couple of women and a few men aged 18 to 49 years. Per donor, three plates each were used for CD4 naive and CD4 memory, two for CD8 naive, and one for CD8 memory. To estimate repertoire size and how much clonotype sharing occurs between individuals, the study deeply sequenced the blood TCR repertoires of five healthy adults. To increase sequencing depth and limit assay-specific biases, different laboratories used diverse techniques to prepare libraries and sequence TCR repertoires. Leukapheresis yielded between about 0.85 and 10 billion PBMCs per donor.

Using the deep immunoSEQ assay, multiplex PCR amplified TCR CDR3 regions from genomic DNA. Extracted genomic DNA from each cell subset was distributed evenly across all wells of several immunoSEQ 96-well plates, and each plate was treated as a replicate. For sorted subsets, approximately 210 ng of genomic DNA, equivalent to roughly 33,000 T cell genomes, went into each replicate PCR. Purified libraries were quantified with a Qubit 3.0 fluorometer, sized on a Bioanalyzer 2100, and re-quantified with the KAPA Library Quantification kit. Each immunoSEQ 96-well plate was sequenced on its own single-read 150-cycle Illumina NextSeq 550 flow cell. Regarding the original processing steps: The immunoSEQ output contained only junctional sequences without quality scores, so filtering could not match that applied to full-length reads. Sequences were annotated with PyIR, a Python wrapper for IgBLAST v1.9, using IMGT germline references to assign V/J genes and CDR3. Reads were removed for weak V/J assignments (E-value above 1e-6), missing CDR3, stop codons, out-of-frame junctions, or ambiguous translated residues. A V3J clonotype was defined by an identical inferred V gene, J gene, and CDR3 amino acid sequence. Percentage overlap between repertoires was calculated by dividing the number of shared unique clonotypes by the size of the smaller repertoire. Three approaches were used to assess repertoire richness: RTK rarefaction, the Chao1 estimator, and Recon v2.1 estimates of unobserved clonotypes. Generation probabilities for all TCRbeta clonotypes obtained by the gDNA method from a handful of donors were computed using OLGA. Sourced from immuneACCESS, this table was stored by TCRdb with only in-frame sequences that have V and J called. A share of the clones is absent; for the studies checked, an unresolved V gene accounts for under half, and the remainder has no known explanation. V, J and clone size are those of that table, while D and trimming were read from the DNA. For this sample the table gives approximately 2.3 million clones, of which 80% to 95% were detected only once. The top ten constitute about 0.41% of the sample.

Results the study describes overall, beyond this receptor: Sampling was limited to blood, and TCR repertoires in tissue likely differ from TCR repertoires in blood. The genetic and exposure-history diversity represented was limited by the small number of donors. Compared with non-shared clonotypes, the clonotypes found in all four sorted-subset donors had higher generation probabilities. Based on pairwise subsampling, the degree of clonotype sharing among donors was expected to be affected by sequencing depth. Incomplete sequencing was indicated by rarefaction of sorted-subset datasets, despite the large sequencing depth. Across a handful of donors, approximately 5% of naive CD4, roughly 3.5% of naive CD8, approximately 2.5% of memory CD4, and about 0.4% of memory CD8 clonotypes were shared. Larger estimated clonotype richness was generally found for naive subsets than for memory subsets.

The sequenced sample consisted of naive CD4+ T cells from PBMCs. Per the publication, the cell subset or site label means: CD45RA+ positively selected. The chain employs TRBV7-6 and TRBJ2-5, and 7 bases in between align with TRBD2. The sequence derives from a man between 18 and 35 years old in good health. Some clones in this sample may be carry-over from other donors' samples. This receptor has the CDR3 CASSANAGRKTQYF. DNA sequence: TGTGCCAGCAGCGCTAATGCCGGGAGGAAGACCCAGTACTTC. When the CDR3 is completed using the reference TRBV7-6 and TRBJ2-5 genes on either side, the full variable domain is GAGVSQSPRYKVTKRGQDVALRCDPISGHVSLYWYRQALGQGPEFLTYFNYEAQQDKSGLPNDRFSAERPEGSISTLTIQRTEQRDSAMYRCASSANAGRKTQYFGPGTRLLVL.